Shown below are 13 T cell receptor beta chains from a single sample sequenced in a study of blood T cell repertoires in COVID-19. This table comes from immunoSEQ multiplex PCR, and its TCRdb copy is limited to in-frame clones, with some not included. The data contain a few hundred thousand clones, 70% to 90% of them singletons. The specimen sequenced was peripheral blood. The receptors derive from a man aged 18 to 30 with active or convalescent COVID-19.

V gene TRBV29-1 combines with J gene TRBJ1-4; D gene unclear. The CDR3 length is 14 residues. Per germline, CDR1 SQVTM and CDR2 ANQGSEA. V dropped 1 base and J dropped 0 bases, with 6 bases sitting between them. This CDR3 is CSVEGRATNEKLFF. As DNA, the CDR3 is TGCAGCGTTGAAGGTCGGGCAACTAATGAAAAACTGTTTTTT. Together with reference TRBV29-1 and TRBJ1-4, the CDR3 gives the full variable domain: SAVISQKPSRDICQRGTSLTIQCQVDSQVTMMFWYRQQPGQSLTLIATANQGSEATYESGFVIDKFPISRPNLTFSTLTVSNMSPEDSSIYLCSVEGRATNEKLFFGSGTQLSVL.

This chain connects TRBV27 to TRBJ1-1, with no clear D. The V end lost 3 bases, the J end lost 1 base, and 18 bases lay between the germline ends. The CDR3 covers 17 residues. Germline V gives CDR1 MNHEY, CDR2 SMNVEV (reference sequence). For the CDR3, the DNA is TGTGCCAGCAGTTTCTTAGACTCGGGGTTAACGAACACTGAAGCTTTCTTT. Its translation is CASSFLDSGLTNTEAFF.

The rearrangement links TRBV5-1 to TRBJ2-7, with D perhaps matching TRBD2 (6 bases). V shed 4 bases and J shed 0 bases, with 11 bases lying between them. Germline CDR1 and CDR2: SGHRS and YFSETQ. CDR3 length: 14 amino acids. This CDR3 reads CASSTRDFSYEQYF. CDR3 in DNA: TGCGCCAGCAGCACCCGGGACTTCTCCTACGAGCAGTACTTC.

The J gene is TRBJ1-2, the V gene TRBV6-2 or TRBV6-3; 7 bases align to TRBD1. The CDR3 has 12 amino acids. V shed 2 bases and J 7 bases; nucleotides not matched to a gene: 1. Germline lookup yields CDR1 MNHEY and CDR2 SVGEGT. As DNA, the CDR3 is TGTGCCAGCAGTTACACAGGGGCTGGCTACACCTTC. Protein product: CASSYTGAGYTF.

V is TRBV27 and J is TRBJ1-5, with 12 bases lining up with TRBD1. Germline V gene data show CDR1 as MNHEY and CDR2 as SMNVEV (reference sequence). This CDR3 has 16 amino acids. V was pared by 6 bases and J by 6 bases, with 9 bases of the junction left unmatched. The CDR3 DNA follows: TGTGCCAGCAGACCCTCCGGGACAGGGGGCCCTCAGCCCCAGCATTTT. Protein: CASRPSGTGGPQPQHF.

This clone showed up just once. Germline is not matched at one junction end, which may reflect a read error. V gene TRBV6-5 combines with J gene TRBJ1-2; D not certain. The CDR3 contains 11 residues. Germline lookup yields CDR1 MNHEY and CDR2 SVGAGI. The CDR3 is CASSYGRKISF. For the CDR3, the DNA is TGTGCCAGCAGTTATGGCCGCAAGATATCTTTC.

The chain recombines TRBV7-2 with TRBJ1-2; 11 positions match TRBD1. The CDR3 contains 16 residues. Germline loops: CDR1 SGHTA, CDR2 FQGNSA. V lost 5 bases to trimming and J lost 2 bases; unmatched junction nucleotides: 7. CDR3 in DNA: TGTGCCAGCAGCAGCGGACAGGGGGCGTCCAACTATGGCTACACCTTC. Its translation: CASSSGQGASNYGYTF.

CDR3 protein: CASSQEASEAGYTF. CDR3 coding DNA: TGCGCCAGCAGCCAAGAGGCCTCCGAGGCGGGCTACACCTTC. This chain connects TRBV4-1 to TRBJ1-2; D unresolved. V lost 0 bases, J lost 8 bases, and 13 bases lay in between. The germline V gene encodes CDR1 MGHRA and CDR2 YSYEKL. There are 14 residues in the CDR3.

This clone was detected only once. Written as DNA, the CDR3 is TGCGCCAGCAGCTTGACTAGCGGGAACTCCTACGAGCAGTACTTC. It yields the protein CASSLTSGNSYEQYF. The chain joins TRBV5-1 to TRBJ2-7; 10 bases match TRBD2. With V trimmed by 1 base and J by 0 bases, 1 base remained unmatched. From germline, CDR1 is SGHRS and CDR2 YFSETQ. There are 15 residues in the CDR3.

This clone was seen more than once but under ten times. In nucleotides, the CDR3 is TGCGCCAGCAGCTTGATCGGGAATGACGGGGAGCTGTTTTTT. This encodes CASSLIGNDGELFF. The chain recombines TRBV5-1 with TRBJ2-2; the D gene is possibly TRBD2 (5 bases). V lost 1 base to trimming and J lost 7 bases, with 11 bases between them. Germline CDR1 and CDR2: SGHRS and YFSETQ. This CDR3 has 14 amino acids.

This clone was counted once. The V gene is TRBV5-6, the J gene TRBJ2-1; 7 bases agree with TRBD2. V lost 0 bases and J lost 6; bases outside the gene matches: 6. CDR1 SGHDT and CDR2 YYEEEE come from the germline V gene. This CDR3 is built from 15 residues. The CDR3 bases are TGTGCCAGCAGCTTGGGTTGGGGGAGGGTCAATGAGCAGTTCTTC. Protein product: CASSLGWGRVNEQFF.

The chain joins TRBV6-5 to TRBJ1-6; unclear D gene. The CDR3 totals 15 residues. The ends were cut back, 6 bases at V and 9 bases at J, with 18 bases in the middle. Per germline, CDR1 MNHEY and CDR2 SVGAGI. The CDR3, as DNA: TGTGCCAGCAGAAATCCGGACGGGAGCGGTTCACCCCTCCACTTT. This sequence encodes CASRNPDGSGSPLHF.

CDR3 amino acids: CATHRLAGVHEQFF. CDR3 in DNA: TGTGCCACCCACCGACTAGCGGGAGTCCATGAGCAGTTCTTC. V gene TRBV28 combines with J gene TRBJ2-1, with 12 bases lining up with TRBD2. Germline V gene data show CDR1 as MDHEN and CDR2 as SYDVKM. This CDR3 comprises 14 residues. V was pared by 10 bases and J by 8 bases, with 9 bases of the junction left unmatched.